Given below is one T cell receptor (beta chain) in context. The target of this receptor is not known. It has no much larger one-base neighbor in the sample; base qualities were not kept. Whole blood was collected in K2EDTA tubes by collaborating institutions according to the institutions' own protocols. For TCRbeta analysis, collaborator samples were shipped as frozen whole blood, as isolated PBMCs, or as DNA extracted from either sample type. The CDR3 holds 11 amino acids from the cysteine to the phenylalanine. The kept DNA is CDR3 alone, 33 bases in frame from the first base. The germline V gene encodes CDR1 SGHTA and CDR2 FQGNSA. V loses 3 bases of germline sequence and J loses 6 bases, and the interval between the two ends is 5 bases. The immunoSEQ Assay, a bias-controlled multiplex PCR, was used to amplify TCRbeta CDR3 regions from genomic DNA. The study's own analysis went as follows. The number of nucleated cells in each sample was estimated by amplification of reference gene primers within the assay. To quantify the absolute abundance of each unique TCRbeta CDR3 rearrangement, sequence reads were collapsed and filtered. For each sample, productive Simpson clonality was calculated by taking the square root of Simpson's diversity index across productive rearrangements. This immuneACCESS table, as held by TCRdb, lists in-frame sequences with V and J called but not all clones. Of the missing ones, under half trace to an unresolved V gene in checked studies; the others have no known cause. The D gene and trimming were derived from the DNA, and the V and J assignments and clone size from that table. The sample contains 35,000 to 45,000 clones, roughly nine tenths of them found a single time. The top ten clones comprise 20% of the sample.

The entry originates in a study of blood T cell repertoires in COVID-19 (TCRdb year 2020). In terms of the full investigation: Samples covering the acute and convalescent phases of COVID-19 were provided by collaborators in the United States, Italy and Spain. The sample metadata nearly always contained a de-identified subject ID, COVID-19 status, age in years and sex. The repertoires were made available in a free public database intended to serve as a resource for research on the immune response to SARS-CoV-2. The dataset comprised deeply sampled blood TCRbeta repertoires from subjects exposed to, actively infected with, or recovered from COVID-19. Where HLA class I and class II types were available, the types were taken from metadata supplied by the sample provider, not from assay-based typing. The material from the prospective study consisted of cDNA or gDNA derived from T cells, B-cell-depleted T cells, or PBMCs. Samples were obtained from the ongoing ImmuneRACE study (first 160 participants) and from 1,254 subjects provided by 6 global collaborators.

The study at large found these results: How much clinical and demographic metadata was included differed by source and by participant, and the metadata was provided uncurated.

Material: peripheral blood. The clonotype was recovered from a man between 60 and 70 years old with acute or convalescent COVID-19. This chain joins TRBV7-2 to TRBJ1-1; the D segment cannot be called with confidence. The base sequence is TGTGCCAGCAGCTTTGGCTCTGAAGCTTTCTTT. Its product reads: CASSFGSEAFF.